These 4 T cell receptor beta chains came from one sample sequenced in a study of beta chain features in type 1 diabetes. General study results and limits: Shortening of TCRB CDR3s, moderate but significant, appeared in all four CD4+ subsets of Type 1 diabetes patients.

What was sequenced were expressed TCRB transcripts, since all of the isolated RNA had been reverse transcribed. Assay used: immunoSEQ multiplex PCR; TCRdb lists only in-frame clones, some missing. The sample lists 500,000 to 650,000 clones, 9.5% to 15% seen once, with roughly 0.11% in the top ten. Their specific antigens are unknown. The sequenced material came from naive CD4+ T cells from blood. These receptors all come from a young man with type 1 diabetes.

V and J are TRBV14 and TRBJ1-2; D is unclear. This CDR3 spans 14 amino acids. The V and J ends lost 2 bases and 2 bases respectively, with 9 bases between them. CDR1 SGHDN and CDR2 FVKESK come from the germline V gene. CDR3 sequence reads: CASSQQHNNYGYTF. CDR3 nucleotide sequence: TGTGCCAGCAGCCAACAGCATAACAACTATGGCTACACCTTC.

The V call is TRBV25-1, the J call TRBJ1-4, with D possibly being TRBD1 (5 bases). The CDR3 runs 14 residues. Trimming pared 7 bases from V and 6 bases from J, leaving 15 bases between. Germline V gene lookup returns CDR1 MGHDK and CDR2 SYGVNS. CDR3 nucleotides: TGTGCCAGCACTGCATCCGGGGCGCATGAAAAACTGTTTTTT. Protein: CASTASGAHEKLFF.

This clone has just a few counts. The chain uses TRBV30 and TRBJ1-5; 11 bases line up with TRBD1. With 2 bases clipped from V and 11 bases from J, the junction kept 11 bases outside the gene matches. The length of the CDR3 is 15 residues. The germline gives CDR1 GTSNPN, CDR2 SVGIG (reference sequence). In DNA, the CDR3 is TGTGCCTGGAGTCCCCGGGACAGGGGGGTTGGAGCCCAGCATTTT. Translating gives CAWSPRDRGVGAQHF. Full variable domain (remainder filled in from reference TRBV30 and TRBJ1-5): SQTIHQWPATLVQPVGSPLSLECTVEGTSNPNLYWYRQAAGRGLQLLFYSVGIGQISSEVPQNLSASRPQDRQFILSSKKLLLSDSGFYLCAWSPRDRGVGAQHFGDGTRLSIL.

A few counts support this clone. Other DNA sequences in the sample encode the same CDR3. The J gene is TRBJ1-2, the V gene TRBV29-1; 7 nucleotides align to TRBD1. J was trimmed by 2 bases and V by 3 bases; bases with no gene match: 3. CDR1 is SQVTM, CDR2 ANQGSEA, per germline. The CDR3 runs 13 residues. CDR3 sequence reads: CSVDQGENYGYTF. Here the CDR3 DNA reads TGCAGCGTTGATCAGGGGGAGAACTATGGCTACACCTTC.